This is a list of T cell receptor beta chains from one sample in a study of T cell repertoires in cytomegalovirus infection. These receptors lack a known antigen. TCRdb re-called the reads with MiXCR, one entry per CDR3 protein. The sample has around 130,000 distinct CDR3 sequences, under 30% seen once. Sample: PBMCs, sequenced either directly or after in vitro stimulation (not recorded which). These receptors originate from a human donor in good health (CMV status not recorded). Some clones in this sample may be carry-over from other donors' samples. Each CDR3 is given with its conserved first and last residue. A D gene is named only where the DNA matches it firmly. Only part of the rows carry a size: once, few, many, or a class if the clone is expanded.

. TRBJ1-1 18 TRBV6-6 . CASSPRMAGSKLNTEAFF TGTGCCAGCAGCCCTCGGATGGCAGGGTCCAAGTTGAACACTGAAGCTTTCTTT
. TRBJ1-3 16 TRBV4-1 . CASRSPGRSSGNTIYF TGCGCCAGCAGATCTCCGGGACGGAGCTCTGGAAACACCATATATTTT
. TRBJ1-2 13 TRBV6-1 . CASSDSGKAVYNF TGTGCCAGCAGTGACTCAGGGAAGGCGGTCTACAACTTC
. TRBJ2-7 16 TRBV4-3 many CASSQEAGTLAYEQYF TGCGCCAGCAGCCAGGAAGCCGGGACTCTCGCCTACGAGCAGTACTTC
. TRBJ2-1 11 TRBV12-3/TRBV12-4 . CASGGGGWQFF TGTGCCAGCGGAGGGGGGGGATGGCAGTTCTTC
TRBD2 TRBJ2-2 17 TRBV4-3 few CASSPGLAGGPTGELFF TGCGCCAGCAGCCCGGGACTAGCGGGAGGGCCCACCGGGGAGCTGTTTTTT
TRBD2 TRBJ2-1 16 TRBV7-2 many CASSLVGRASYNEQFF TGTGCCAGCAGCTTAGTCGGGAGGGCCTCCTACAATGAGCAGTTCTTC
. TRBJ2-1 13 TRBV5-1 few CASSLSANNEQFF TGCGCCAGCAGCTTGTCTGCCAACAATGAGCAGTTCTTC
. TRBJ2-1 15 TRBV11-2 few CASSLTTVGYNEQFF TGTGCCAGCAGCTTAACGACGGTCGGGTACAATGAGCAGTTCTTC
TRBD2 TRBJ2-2 15 TRBV20-1 few CSADKRESLAGELFF TGCAGTGCGGATAAGCGGGAGAGCCTCGCCGGGGAGCTGTTTTTT
. TRBJ1-1 16 TRBV5-5 few CASSWGGLELATEAFF TGTGCCAGCAGCTGGGGGGGACTCGAACTGGCCACTGAAGCTTTCTTT
TRBD1 TRBJ2-4 16 TRBV6-2/TRBV6-3 many CASSYPDRGTKNIQYF TGTGCCAGCAGCTATCCGGACAGGGGAACCAAAAACATTCAGTACTTC
. TRBJ2-3 12 TRBV28 few CASSLYDSAQYF TGTGCCAGCAGTTTATATGATAGCGCGCAGTATTTT
. TRBJ1-1 13 TRBV25-1 . CASSAQGWTEAFF TGTGCCAGCAGTGCTCAGGGATGGACTGAAGCTTTCTTT
TRBD1 TRBJ1-5 15 TRBV6-1 . CASSYSGQGNQPQHF TGTGCCAGCAGTTACAGCGGACAGGGAAATCAGCCCCAGCATTTT
TRBD2 TRBJ2-1 16 TRBV7-2 many CASSSFPTSGSNEQFF TGTGCCAGCAGCTCGTTTCCGACTAGCGGGAGCAATGAGCAGTTCTTC
. TRBJ1-4 16 TRBV4-1 . CASSQDATSSREKLFF TGCGCCAGCAGCCAAGATGCAACCTCTTCAAGAGAAAAACTGTTTTTT
TRBD2 TRBJ2-3 15 TRBV28 . CASSPAGGPVDTQYF TGTGCCAGCAGCCCAGCGGGAGGGCCAGTAGATACGCAGTATTTT
. TRBJ1-2 13 TRBV10-3 few CAISGPADYGYTF TGTGCCATCAGTGGCCCGGCCGACTATGGCTACACCTTC
TRBD2 TRBJ2-5 18 TRBV4-3 . CASSQWGLAGAYQETQYF TGCGCCAGCAGCCAATGGGGACTAGCGGGGGCTTACCAAGAGACCCAGTACTTC
. TRBJ2-1 15 TRBV7-2 few CASSLGLLPLVEQFF TGTGCCAGCAGCTTAGGGTTACTCCCTCTGGTTGAGCAGTTCTTC
TRBD2 TRBJ2-1 17 TRBV7-2 few CASSQGLAGPTYNEQFF TGTGCCAGCAGTCAGGGACTAGCGGGACCAACCTACAATGAGCAGTTCTTC
. TRBJ1-6 11 TRBV23-1 . CASSPDSPLHF TGCGCCAGCAGTCCCGATTCACCCCTCCACTTT
. TRBJ1-1 15 TRBV19 . CASKVQGVMNTEAFF TGTGCCAGTAAGGTCCAGGGCGTAATGAACACTGAAGCTTTCTTT
. TRBJ2-3 15 TRBV4-3 many CASSQTSTDTDTQYF TGCGCCAGCAGCCAAACCTCGACTGATACAGATACGCAGTATTTT
TRBD1 TRBJ2-6 18 TRBV30 . CAWSRIGDRGSGANVLTF TGTGCCTGGAGTAGGATTGGGGACAGGGGATCCGGGGCCAACGTCCTGACTTTC
. TRBJ1-1 13 TRBV7-2 many CASSLYQGFEAFF TGTGCCAGCAGCTTGTATCAAGGTTTTGAAGCTTTCTTT
. TRBJ1-1 12 TRBV11-3 . CASSNPGSEAFF TGTGCCAGCAGCAACCCGGGGTCTGAAGCTTTCTTT
. TRBJ1-1 16 TRBV11-2 . CASRRFQVGGNTEAFF TGTGCCAGCCGACGATTCCAGGTCGGAGGGAACACTGAAGCTTTCTTT
. TRBJ1-1 15 TRBV28 . CASKRGRGVRTEAFF TGTGCCAGCAAGCGTGGCAGGGGCGTTCGCACTGAAGCTTTCTTT
. TRBJ1-1 16 TRBV27 . CASSLFWRTRHTEAFF TGTGCCAGCAGTTTATTTTGGAGGACTCGCCACACTGAAGCTTTCTTT
. TRBJ1-5 15 TRBV4-3 . CASSQSGTTNQPQHF TGCGCCAGCAGCCAAAGCGGGACTACCAATCAGCCCCAGCATTTT
. TRBJ1-2 12 TRBV19 . CASRPQGSGYTF TGTGCCAGCAGGCCCCAGGGGAGCGGCTACACCTTC
TRBD2 TRBJ2-7 16 TRBV28 many CASSSHSGRALYEQYF TGTGCCAGCAGTTCCCATAGCGGGAGGGCATTATACGAGCAGTACTTC
. TRBJ2-7 15 TRBV4-1 . CASSQDLGWTYEQYF TGCGCCAGCAGCCAAGATCTGGGGTGGACATACGAGCAGTACTTC
. TRBJ1-5 13 TRBV19 . CASSDRPNQPQHF TGTGCCAGTAGCGACAGGCCCAATCAGCCCCAGCATTTT
TRBD2 TRBJ2-7 15 TRBV6-1 few CASSEAKASGYEQYF TGTGCCAGCAGTGAAGCTAAGGCTAGCGGGTACGAGCAGTACTTC
. TRBJ2-1 15 TRBV6-1 . CASSHRTIGGNEQFF TGTGCCAGCAGCCACCGGACGATTGGGGGCAATGAGCAGTTCTTC
TRBD2 TRBJ2-1 15 TRBV7-8 many CASSFLGRDYNEQFF TGTGCCAGCAGCTTTCTCGGGAGGGATTACAATGAGCAGTTCTTC
. TRBJ2-1 13 TRBV6-5 few CAAWATRYNEQFF TGTGCCGCGTGGGCGACTAGATACAATGAGCAGTTCTTC
. TRBJ1-2 14 TRBV7-6 . CASSLEGAAYGYTF TGTGCCAGCAGCTTAGAAGGGGCAGCTTATGGCTACACCTTC
. TRBJ2-5 14 TRBV12-3/TRBV12-4 many CASSQQGRSETQYF TGTGCCAGCAGTCAACAGGGGAGGAGCGAGACCCAGTACTTC
. TRBJ1-5 13 TRBV12-3/TRBV12-4 . CASSQMGNQPQHF TGTGCCAGCAGCCAGATGGGCAATCAGCCCCAGCATTTT
. TRBJ2-3 16 TRBV7-2 many CASSHRPRHGTDTQYF TGTGCCAGCAGCCATCGGCCCCGCCACGGCACAGATACGCAGTATTTT
. TRBJ2-7 14 TRBV4-3 . CASSPGGDGGEQYF TGCGCCAGCAGCCCCGGGGGAGACGGCGGGGAGCAGTACTTC
TRBD1 TRBJ2-5 15 TRBV11-3 many CASSTRGTGMETQYF TGTGCCAGCAGCACACGTGGGACAGGGATGGAGACCCAGTACTTC
. TRBJ2-2 12 TRBV12-3/TRBV12-4 . CASSLGSGELFF TGTGCCAGCAGTTTAGGGTCCGGGGAGCTGTTTTTT
. TRBJ1-5 16 TRBV4-1 once CASSPEDGPRHQPQHF TGCGCCAGCAGCCCAGAGGACGGCCCAAGGCATCAGCCCCAGCATTTT
. TRBJ2-3 15 TRBV4-1 . CASSQDESGVDTQYF TGCGCCAGCAGCCAAGACGAGTCGGGCGTGGATACGCAGTATTTT
. TRBJ1-5 12 TRBV2 few CASEGGNQPQHF TGTGCCAGTGAGGGAGGCAATCAGCCCCAGCATTTT
. TRBJ1-6 16 TRBV19 . CASSRASGILNSPLHF TGTGCCAGTAGCCGAGCTTCGGGGATCTTGAACTCACCCCTCCACTTT